This entry describes one T cell receptor beta chain. Its antigen remains unknown. One junction end does not reproduce the germline sequence, and a read error may be involved. There was relapse after autologous stem cell transplantation in every patient, and there was variation in brentuximab vedotin exposure. Sequencing was performed with immunoSEQ multiplex PCR; in TCRdb, only in-frame clones are kept and a portion is missing. The data show some 46,000 clones, about 78% seen once. This specimen comes from a study of PD-1 blockade in classical Hodgkin lymphoma. Overall study results and limits: Excluded were patients who started nivolumab under 1 year after ASCT, a group that had lower diversity. Although disease activity or prior therapy may be involved, causes of the repertoire differences remain undefined. As was reported, newly diagnosed patients showed lower baseline TCR diversity than healthy donors did.

Germline V gene sequence: CDR1 MDHEN, CDR2 SYDVKM. The CDR3 length is 15 residues. The source is a human donor with classical Hodgkin lymphoma. The material was peripheral blood mononuclear cells (PBMCs), obtained before the second cycle of nivolumab. The rearrangement joins TRBV28 to TRBJ2-3; D call uncertain. CDR3 in amino acids: CASSHHQVPTDTPYF. The CDR3 region has the DNA TGTGCCAGCAGCCACCACCAGGTACCCACAGATACGCCGTATTTT.